This TCR beta chain was observed in a study of blood T cells in healthy people across ages. Overall study results and limits: Diversity of TCR beta correlated strongly with naive T cell percentage.

In its sample, this clonotype was seen a few times. Its antigen is not identified. The CDR3 is made up of 15 amino acids. The V gene lost 0 bases and the J gene lost 5 bases, with 14 bases spanning the gap. CDR1 and CDR2 from the germline V gene are DFQATT and SNEGSKA (reference sequence). The study isolated at least 6 million PBMCs from each sample. Next came a second PCR, run for about 6 to 11 cycles, which used a sample-barcoded 5' primer along with a J-beta primer mix. Researchers report that a template-switch adaptor with 12 random nucleotides tagged each cDNA molecule. TCRdb redid the calling of the 5' RACE reads with MiXCR, one entry per CDR3 protein. The sample has 270,000 or so distinct CDR3 sequences; around 30% are singletons.

The TCR sequence derives from a woman in her 70s in good health. Material: blood. This chain joins TRBV20-1 and TRBJ1-5, with a weak D call TRBD1 (5 bases). CDR3 nucleotide sequence: TGCAGTGCTAGAGATCAGGGCCGAGGAGATCAGCCCCAGCATTTT. This gives the protein CSARDQGRGDQPQHF.